Ten or more counts support the clone carrying this T cell receptor beta chain. Germline values: CDR1 SGHDT, CDR2 YYEEEE. This CDR3 has 13 residues. Trimming stripped 7 bases from V and 0 bases from J, with 10 bases between. The sample belongs to a study of T cells after yellow fever vaccination. 5'RACE template switching generated TCR cDNA, adding a universal primer site and UMIs. Using its own MiXCR run on the 5' RACE reads, TCRdb lists one record per CDR3 protein. Of 35,000 to 55,000 distinct CDR3 sequences in the sample, about 6.8% were seen once. The starting material was CD8+ T cells not binding an NS4B(214-222) dextramer, sorted from PBMCs, obtained 45 days after the yellow fever booster vaccination. This clonotype originated in a man aged 25 to 40 who received the YFV17D yellow fever vaccine. This chain links TRBV5-6 with TRBJ1-1; D is ambiguous. The CDR3 nucleotides read TGTGCCAGCTCGCCGTCTGTGAACACTGAAGCTTTCTTT. The encoded protein is CASSPSVNTEAFF.